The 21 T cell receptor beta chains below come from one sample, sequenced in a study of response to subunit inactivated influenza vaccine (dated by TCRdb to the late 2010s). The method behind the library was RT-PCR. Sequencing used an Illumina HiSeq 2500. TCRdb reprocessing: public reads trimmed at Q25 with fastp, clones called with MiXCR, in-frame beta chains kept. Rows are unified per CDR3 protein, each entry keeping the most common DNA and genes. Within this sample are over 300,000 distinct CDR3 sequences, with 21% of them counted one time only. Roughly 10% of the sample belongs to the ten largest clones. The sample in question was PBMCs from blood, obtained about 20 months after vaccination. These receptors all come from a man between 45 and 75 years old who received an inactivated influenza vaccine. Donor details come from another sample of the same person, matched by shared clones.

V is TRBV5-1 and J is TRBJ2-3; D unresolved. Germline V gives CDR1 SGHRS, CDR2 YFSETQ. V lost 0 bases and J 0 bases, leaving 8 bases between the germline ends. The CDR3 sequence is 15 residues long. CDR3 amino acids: CASSLALGSTDTQYF. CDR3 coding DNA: TGCGCCAGCAGCTTGGCCTTGGGGAGCACAGATACGCAGTATTTT.

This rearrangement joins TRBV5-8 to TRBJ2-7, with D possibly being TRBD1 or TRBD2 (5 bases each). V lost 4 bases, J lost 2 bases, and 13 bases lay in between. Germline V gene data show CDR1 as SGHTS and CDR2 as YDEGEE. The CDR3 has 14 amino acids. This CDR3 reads CASSHLGDAYEQYF. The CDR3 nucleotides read TGTGCCAGCAGCCACCTGGGGGATGCCTACGAGCAGTACTTC.

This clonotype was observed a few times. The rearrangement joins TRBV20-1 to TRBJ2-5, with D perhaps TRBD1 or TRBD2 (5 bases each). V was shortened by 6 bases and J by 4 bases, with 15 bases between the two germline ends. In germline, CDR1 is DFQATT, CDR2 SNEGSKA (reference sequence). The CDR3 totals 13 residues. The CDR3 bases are TGCAGTGCGTGGACGAGGGGCCGAGAGACCCAGTACTTC. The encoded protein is CSAWTRGRETQYF.

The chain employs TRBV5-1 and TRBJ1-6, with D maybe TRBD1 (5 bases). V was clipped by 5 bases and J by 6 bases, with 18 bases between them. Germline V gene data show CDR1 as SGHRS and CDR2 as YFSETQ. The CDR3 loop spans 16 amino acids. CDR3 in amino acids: CASRLLRQGLNSPLHF. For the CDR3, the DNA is TGCGCCAGCAGACTACTCCGGCAGGGCCTTAATTCACCCCTCCACTTT.

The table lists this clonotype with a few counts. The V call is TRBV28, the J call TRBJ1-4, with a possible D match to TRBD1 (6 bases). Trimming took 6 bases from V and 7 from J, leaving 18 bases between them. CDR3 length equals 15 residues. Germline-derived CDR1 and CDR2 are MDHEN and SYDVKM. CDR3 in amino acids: CASRTQQGGAEKLFF. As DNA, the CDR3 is TGTGCCAGCAGAACCCAACAGGGAGGAGCTGAAAAACTGTTTTTT.

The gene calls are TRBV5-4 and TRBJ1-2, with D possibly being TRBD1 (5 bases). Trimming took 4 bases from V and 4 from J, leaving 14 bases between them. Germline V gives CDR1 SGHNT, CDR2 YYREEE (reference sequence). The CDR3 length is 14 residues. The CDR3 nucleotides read TGTGCCAGCAGCCCCGACAGACGGGGCTATGGCTACACCTTC. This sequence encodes CASSPDRRGYGYTF.

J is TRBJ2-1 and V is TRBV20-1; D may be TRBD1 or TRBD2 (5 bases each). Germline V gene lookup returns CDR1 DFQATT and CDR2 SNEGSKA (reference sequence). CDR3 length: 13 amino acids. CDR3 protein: CTCWGNSYNEQFF. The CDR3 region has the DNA TGCACCTGCTGGGGGAACTCCTACAATGAGCAGTTCTTC.

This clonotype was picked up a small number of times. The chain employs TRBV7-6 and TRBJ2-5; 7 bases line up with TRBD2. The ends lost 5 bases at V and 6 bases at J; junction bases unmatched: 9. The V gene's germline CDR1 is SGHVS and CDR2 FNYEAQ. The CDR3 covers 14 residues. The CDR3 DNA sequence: TGTGCCAGCAGCCCCTTTGGACTAGGAAAGACCCAGTACTTC. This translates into CASSPFGLGKTQYF.

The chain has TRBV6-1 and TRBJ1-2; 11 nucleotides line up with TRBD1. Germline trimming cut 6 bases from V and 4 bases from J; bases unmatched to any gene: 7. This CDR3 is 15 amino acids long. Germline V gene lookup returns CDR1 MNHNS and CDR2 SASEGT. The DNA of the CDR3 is TGTGCCAGCAGCCGGACAGGGGGCGTAGGCTATGGCTACACCTTC. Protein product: CASSRTGGVGYGYTF.

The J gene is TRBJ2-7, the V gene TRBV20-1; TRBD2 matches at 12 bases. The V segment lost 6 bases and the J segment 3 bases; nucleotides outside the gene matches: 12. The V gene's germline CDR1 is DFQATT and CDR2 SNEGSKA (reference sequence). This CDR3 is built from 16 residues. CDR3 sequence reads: CSAGGLAGPLNYEQYF. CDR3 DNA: TGCAGTGCCGGTGGACTAGCGGGGCCCCTTAACTACGAGCAGTACTTC.

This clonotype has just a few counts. CDR3 amino acids: CASSYGNQPQHF. CDR3 DNA sequence: TGTGCCAGCAGTTATGGGAATCAGCCCCAGCATTTT. The gene calls are TRBV5-6 and TRBJ1-5; D remains ambiguous. V was clipped by 5 bases and J by 4 bases, with 7 bases between them. The CDR3 extends over 12 amino acids. Looked up from germline, CDR1 is SGHDT and CDR2 is YYEEEE. The full variable domain, its missing parts supplied by reference TRBV5-6 and TRBJ1-5, is DAGVTQSPTHLIKTRGQQVTLRCSPKSGHDTVSWYQQALGQGPQFIFQYYEEEERQRGNFPDRFSGHQFPNYSSELNVNALLLGDSALYLCASSYGNQPQHFGDGTRLSIL.

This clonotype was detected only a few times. For the CDR3, the DNA is TGTGCCAGCAGTTTGCGGGGTGTGAACACTGAAGCTTTCTTT. Translating gives CASSLRGVNTEAFF. The chain joins TRBV12-3 or TRBV12-4 to TRBJ1-1; no clear D. There are 14 residues in the CDR3. The V and J ends lost 3 bases and 0 bases respectively, with 8 bases between them.

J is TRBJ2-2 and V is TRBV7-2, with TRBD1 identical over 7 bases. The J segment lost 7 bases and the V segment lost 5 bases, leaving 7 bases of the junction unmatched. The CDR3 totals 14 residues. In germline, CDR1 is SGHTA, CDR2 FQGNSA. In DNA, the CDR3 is TGTGCCAGCAGCCCCCGACAGGGCGGCGGGGAGCTGTTTTTT. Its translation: CASSPRQGGGELFF. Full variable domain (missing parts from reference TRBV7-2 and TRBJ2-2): GAGVSQSPSNKVTEKGKDVELRCDPISGHTALYWYRQSLGQGLEFLIYFQGNSAPDKSGLPSDRFSAERTGGSVSTLTIQRTQQEDSAVYLCASSPRQGGGELFFGEGSRLTVL.

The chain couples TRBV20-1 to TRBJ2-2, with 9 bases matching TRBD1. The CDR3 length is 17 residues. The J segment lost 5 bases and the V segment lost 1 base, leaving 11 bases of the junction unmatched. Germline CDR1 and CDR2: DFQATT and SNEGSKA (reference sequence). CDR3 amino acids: CSARGDRVPERTGELFF. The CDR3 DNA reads TGCAGTGCTAGAGGGGACAGGGTCCCCGAACGGACCGGGGAGCTGTTTTTT.

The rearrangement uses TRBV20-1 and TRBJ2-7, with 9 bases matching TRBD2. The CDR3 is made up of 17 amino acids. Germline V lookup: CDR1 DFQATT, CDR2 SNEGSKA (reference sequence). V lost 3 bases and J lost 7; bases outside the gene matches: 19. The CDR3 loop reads CSARLAGKDAFTWEQYF. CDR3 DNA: TGCAGTGCTAGGCTAGCGGGAAAGGATGCCTTCACGTGGGAGCAGTACTTC.

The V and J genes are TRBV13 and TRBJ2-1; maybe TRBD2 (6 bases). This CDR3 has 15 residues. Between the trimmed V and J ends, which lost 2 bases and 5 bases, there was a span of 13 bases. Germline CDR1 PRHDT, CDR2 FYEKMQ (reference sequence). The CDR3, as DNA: TGTGCCAGCAGCTTATTACTAGCCCTTAACAATGAGCAGTTCTTC. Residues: CASSLLLALNNEQFF. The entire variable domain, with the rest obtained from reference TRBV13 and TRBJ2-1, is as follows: AAGVIQSPRHLIKEKRETATLKCYPIPRHDTVYWYQQGPGQDPQFLISFYEKMQSDKGSIPDRFSAQQFSDYHSELNMSSLELGDSALYFCASSLLLALNNEQFFGPGTRLTVL.

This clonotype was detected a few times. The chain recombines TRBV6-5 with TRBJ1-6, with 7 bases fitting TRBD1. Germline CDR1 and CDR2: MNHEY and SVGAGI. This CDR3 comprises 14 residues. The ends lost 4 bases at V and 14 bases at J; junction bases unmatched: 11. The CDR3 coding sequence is TGTGCCAGCAGTTTTGGGACAGAAACCTCCTCCCTCCACTTT. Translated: CASSFGTETSSLHF.

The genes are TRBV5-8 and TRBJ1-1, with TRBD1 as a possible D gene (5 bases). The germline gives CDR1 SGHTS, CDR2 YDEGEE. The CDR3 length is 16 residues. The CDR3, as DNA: TGTCACAGCCGCCTGGCCCTTGGGGGAAGGGGCACTGAAGCTTTCTTT. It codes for CHSRLALGGRGTEAFF.

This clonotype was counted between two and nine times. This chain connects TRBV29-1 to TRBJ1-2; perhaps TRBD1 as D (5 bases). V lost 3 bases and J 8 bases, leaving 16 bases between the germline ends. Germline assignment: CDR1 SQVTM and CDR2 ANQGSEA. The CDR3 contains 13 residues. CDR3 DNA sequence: TGCAGCGTTGATTCGGGCAGGGCCCCCGGCTACACCTTC. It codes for CSVDSGRAPGYTF.

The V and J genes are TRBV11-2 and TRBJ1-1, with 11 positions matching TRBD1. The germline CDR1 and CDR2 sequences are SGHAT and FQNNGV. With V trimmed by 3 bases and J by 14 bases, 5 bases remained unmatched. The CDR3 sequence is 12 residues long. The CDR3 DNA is TGTGCCAGCAGCTTTTATGGGACAGGGGGATTCTTT. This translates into CASSFYGTGGFF.

CDR3 sequence: CASSSAGTDNEKLFF. The CDR3 region has the DNA TGTGCCAGCAGCTCCGCCGGGACAGATAATGAAAAACTGTTTTTT. V usage is TRBV13 and J usage is TRBJ1-4, with TRBD1 matching over 7 bases. J lost 4 bases, V lost 4 bases, and 6 bases had no gene match. CDR1 and CDR2 (germline): PRHDT, FYEKMQ (reference sequence). The CDR3 totals 15 residues.